This T cell receptor beta chain was profiled in a study of vaccination and CD4 T cells after COVID-19. Findings and caveats of the study: Post-vaccination reactive clonotypes (median roughly 35) did not differ significantly from post-infection (fewer than 24).

Regarding this clonotype: Antigen specificity is unknown.

Cultured CD4+ T-cell DNA underwent Oncomine TCR Beta short-read sequencing. Investigators obtained genomic DNA by extraction from cultured CD4+ T cells. From the PCR reads, TCRdb called clonotypes with MiXCR, one entry per CDR3 protein. In the table there are about 20,000 distinct CDR3 sequences, roughly 40% of which are singletons. Time point denoted: late sampling 161 to 241 days after vaccination in a few convalescent patients. Specified treatment: roughly 10-day PBMC culture with coronavirus spike peptide pools or control peptides (ViraFEST assay). This clonotype was sampled from a human donor who had recovered from COVID-19. The source material was CD4+ T cells from blood, cultured in vitro, sampled about 7 months after SARS-CoV-2 vaccination.

For the CDR3, the DNA is TGTGCCAGCATGATTGAAGGGGGTGTCACTGAAGCTTTCTTT. This sequence encodes CASMIEGGVTEAFF. The V gene is TRBV6-1, the J gene TRBJ1-1, with a possible D match to TRBD1 (6 bases). V shed 7 bases and J shed 4 bases, with 16 bases lying between them. The CDR3 runs to 14 residues. Germline lookup yields CDR1 MNHNS and CDR2 SASEGT.